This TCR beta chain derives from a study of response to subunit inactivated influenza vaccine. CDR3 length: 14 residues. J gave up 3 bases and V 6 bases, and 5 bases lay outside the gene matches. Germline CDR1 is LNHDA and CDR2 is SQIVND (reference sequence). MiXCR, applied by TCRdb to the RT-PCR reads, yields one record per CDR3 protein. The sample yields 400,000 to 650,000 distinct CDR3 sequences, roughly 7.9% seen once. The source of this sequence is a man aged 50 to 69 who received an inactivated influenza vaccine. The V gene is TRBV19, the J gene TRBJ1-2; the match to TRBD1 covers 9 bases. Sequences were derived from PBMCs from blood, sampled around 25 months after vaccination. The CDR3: CASSITGGDYGYTF. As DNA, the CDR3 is TGTGCCAGTAGCATCACAGGGGGCGACTATGGCTACACCTTC.